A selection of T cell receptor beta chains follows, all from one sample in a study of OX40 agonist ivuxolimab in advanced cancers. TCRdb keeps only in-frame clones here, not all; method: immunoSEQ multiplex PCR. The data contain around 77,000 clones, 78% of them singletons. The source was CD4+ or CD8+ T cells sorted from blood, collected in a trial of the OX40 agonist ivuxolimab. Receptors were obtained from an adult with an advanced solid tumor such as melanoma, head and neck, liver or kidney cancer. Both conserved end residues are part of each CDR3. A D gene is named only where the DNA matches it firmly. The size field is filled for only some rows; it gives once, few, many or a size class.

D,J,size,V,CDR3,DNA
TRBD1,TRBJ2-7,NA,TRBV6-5,CASSFGQGFPYEQYF,TGTGCCAGCAGTTTCGGACAGGGCTTCCCCTACGAGCAGTACTTC
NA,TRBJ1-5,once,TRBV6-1,CAGGGQTYSNQPQHF,TGTGCCGGGGGAGGGCAAACTTATAGCAATCAGCCCCAGCATTTT
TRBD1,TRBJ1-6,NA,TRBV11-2,CASSPGQGYNSPLHF,TGTGCCAGCAGCCCGGGACAGGGCTATAATTCACCCCTCCACTTT
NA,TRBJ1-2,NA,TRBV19,CASSQQGSAYGYTF,TGTGCCAGTAGCCAACAGGGTTCTGCCTATGGCTACACCTTC
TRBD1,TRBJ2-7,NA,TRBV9,CASSPGPRGLDEQYF,TGTGCCAGCAGCCCCGGGCCCAGGGGGCTCGACGAGCAGTACTTC
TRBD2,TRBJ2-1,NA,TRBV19,CASRPAGGLSDEQFF,TGTGCCAGTAGGCCAGCGGGGGGGCTTAGCGATGAGCAGTTCTTC
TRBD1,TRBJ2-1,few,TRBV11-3,CASSRSLGTGNNEQFF,TGTGCCAGCAGCCGAAGCCTCGGGACAGGCAACAATGAGCAGTTCTTC
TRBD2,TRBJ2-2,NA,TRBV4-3,CASQRGLNTGELFF,TGCGCCAGCCAGCGGGGGCTAAACACCGGGGAGCTGTTTTTT
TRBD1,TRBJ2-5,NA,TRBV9,CASSGRGQRMGETQYF,TGTGCCAGCAGCGGACGGGGACAGCGGATGGGGGAGACCCAGTACTTC
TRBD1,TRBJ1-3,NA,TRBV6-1,CASRSQGGSGNTIYF,TGTGCCAGCAGGTCCCAGGGGGGGTCTGGAAACACCATATATTTT
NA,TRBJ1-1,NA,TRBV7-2,CASSPTGGTEAFF,TGTGCCAGCAGCCCCACGGGCGGGACTGAAGCTTTCTTT
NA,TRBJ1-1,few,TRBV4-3,CASSQGVGDLNTEAFF,TGCGCCAGCAGCCAGGGTGTCGGAGACCTGAACACTGAAGCTTTCTTT
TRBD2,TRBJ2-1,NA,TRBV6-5,CASSHLGSGDNEQFF,TGTGCCAGCAGTCACCTGGGCAGCGGGGACAATGAGCAGTTCTTC
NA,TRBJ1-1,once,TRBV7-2,CASSPPGWYTEAFF,TGTGCCAGCAGCCCCCCAGGGTGGTACACTGAAGCTTTCTTT
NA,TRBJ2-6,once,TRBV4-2,CASSQTPGSGANVLTF,TGTGCCAGCAGCCAGACTCCTGGTTCTGGGGCCAACGTCCTGACTTTC
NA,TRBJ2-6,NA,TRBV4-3,CASSQDRWGANVLTF,TGCGCCAGCAGCCAAGATCGTTGGGGGGCCAACGTCCTGACTTTC
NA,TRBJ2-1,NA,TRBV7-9,CASSFLSGSNEQFF,TGTGCCAGCAGCTTCCTTTCAGGGAGTAATGAGCAGTTCTTC
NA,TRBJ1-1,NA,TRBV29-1,CSVLGHQNTEAFF,TGCAGCGTACTGGGACATCAGAACACTGAAGCTTTCTTT
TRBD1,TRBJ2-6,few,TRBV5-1,CASSSGTGSGANVLTF,TGCGCCAGCAGCTCCGGGACAGGGTCGGGGGCCAACGTCCTGACTTTC
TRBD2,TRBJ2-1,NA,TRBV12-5,CASGLVLAGSYNEQFF,TGTGCTAGTGGTTTGGTACTAGCGGGCTCCTACAATGAGCAGTTCTTC
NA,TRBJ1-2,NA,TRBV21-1,CASSPREGQRLYGYTF,TGTGCCAGCAGCCCCCGGGAGGGACAGCGGCTCTATGGCTACACCTTC
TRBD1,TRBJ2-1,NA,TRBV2,CASSDTGTGNNEQFF,TGTGCCAGCAGTGACACCGGGACAGGGAACAATGAGCAGTTCTTC
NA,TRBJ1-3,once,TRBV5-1,CASSLAGTSGNTIYF,TGCGCCAGCAGCTTGGCTGGCACAAGTGGAAACACCATATATTTT
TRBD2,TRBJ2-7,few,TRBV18,CASSPLGLAGGGDEQYF,TGTGCCAGCTCACCACTGGGACTAGCGGGAGGCGGCGACGAGCAGTACTTC
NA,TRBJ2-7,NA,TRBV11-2,CASSSQTGRASSYEQYF,TGTGCCAGCAGCTCCCAAACGGGACGGGCGAGCTCCTACGAGCAGTACTTC
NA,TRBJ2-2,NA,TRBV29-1,CSVDDGQKRTGELFF,TGCAGCGTTGATGATGGACAGAAGCGCACCGGGGAGCTGTTTTTT
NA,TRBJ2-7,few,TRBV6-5,CASSLLGYEQYF,TGTGCCAGCAGTTTACTTGGGTACGAGCAGTACTTC
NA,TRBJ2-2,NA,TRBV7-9,CASSVGGKYPLRIGELFF,TGTGCCAGCAGCGTCGGGGGCAAGTATCCCCTTAGGATCGGGGAGCTGTTTTTT
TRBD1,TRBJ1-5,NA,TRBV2,CASRPFGTGAGAQHF,TGTGCCAGCAGACCTTTCGGGACAGGCGCCGGAGCCCAGCATTTT
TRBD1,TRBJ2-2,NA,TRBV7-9,CASSSTLTGDKTGELFF,TGTGCCAGCAGCTCCACCTTGACAGGGGATAAGACCGGGGAGCTGTTTTTT
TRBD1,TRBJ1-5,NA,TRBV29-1,CSVVYGTGGLNQPQHF,TGCAGCGTTGTGTATGGGACAGGGGGTTTGAATCAGCCCCAGCATTTT
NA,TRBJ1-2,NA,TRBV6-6,CASSSPKISDYGYTF,TGTGCCAGCAGTTCACCTAAGATATCAGACTATGGCTACACCTTC
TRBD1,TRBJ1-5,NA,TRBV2,CASSEVDRGNQPQHF,TGTGCCAGCAGTGAAGTAGACAGGGGGAATCAGCCCCAGCATTTT
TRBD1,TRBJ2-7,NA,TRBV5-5,CASSTDRVQYF,TGTGCCAGCAGCACGGACAGGGTGCAGTACTTC
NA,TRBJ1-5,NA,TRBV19,CASSIGGSRESNQPQHF,TGTGCCAGTAGTATCGGGGGCTCCAGGGAGAGCAATCAGCCCCAGCATTTT
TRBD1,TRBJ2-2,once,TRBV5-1,CASKEVETGEAGELFF,TGCGCCAGCAAAGAGGTGGAGACAGGGGAGGCCGGGGAGCTGTTTTTT
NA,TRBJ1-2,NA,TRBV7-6,CASSWGNYGYTF,TGTGCCAGCAGCTGGGGAAACTATGGCTACACCTTC
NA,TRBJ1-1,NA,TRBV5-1,CASSFDRTTEAFF,TGCGCCAGCAGCTTTGACCGAACCACTGAAGCTTTCTTT
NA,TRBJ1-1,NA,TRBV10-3,CAISANSGPEAFF,TGTGCCATCAGTGCAAACTCGGGTCCTGAAGCTTTCTTT
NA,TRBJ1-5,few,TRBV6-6,CASSLRAGGNQPQHF,TGTGCCAGCAGCCTTCGGGCAGGAGGCAATCAGCCCCAGCATTTT
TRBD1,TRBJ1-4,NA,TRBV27,CASSYPGGGGKLFF,TGTGCCAGCAGTTATCCAGGGGGGGGCGGAAAACTGTTTTTT